These 27 T cell receptor beta chains were all obtained from the same sample, sequenced in a study of OX40 agonist ivuxolimab in advanced cancers. The repertoire was sequenced with immunoSEQ multiplex PCR; TCRdb's copy has only in-frame clones and lacks some. The table has 72,000 or so clones, roughly 90% seen once; the top ten hold approximately 1.3%. The sequenced sample was CD4+ or CD8+ T cells sorted from blood, obtained in a trial of the OX40 agonist ivuxolimab. The receptors were gathered from an adult with an advanced solid tumor such as melanoma, head and neck, liver or kidney cancer.

The V gene is TRBV12-5, the J gene TRBJ1-1; 12 bases agree with TRBD1. CDR1 is LGHNT, CDR2 FRNRAP, per germline. The V and J ends lost 5 bases and 10 bases, in that order; junction bases with no gene match: 8. The CDR3 is made up of 14 amino acids. As DNA, the CDR3 is TGTGCTAGTGGTCCGTCCGGGACAGGGGGCTTAGCTTTCTTT. Residues: CASGPSGTGGLAFF.

V usage is TRBV7-3 and J usage is TRBJ2-2, with a tentative D call TRBD2 (6 bases). Germline assignment: CDR1 SGHTA and CDR2 FQGTGA. The CDR3 sequence is 14 residues long. The V end was cut by 6 bases, the J end by 7 bases, with 15 bases between. The CDR3 DNA reads TGTGCCAGCAGACCCGGGAGAAACGGCGGGGAGCTGTTTTTT. Translated, it gives CASRPGRNGGELFF. The full variable domain, rest sourced from reference TRBV7-3 and TRBJ2-2, is GAGVSQTPSNKVTEKGKYVELRCDPISGHTALYWYRQSLGQGPEFLIYFQGTGAADDSGLPNDRFFAVRPEGSVSTLKIQRTERGDSAVYLCASRPGRNGGELFFGEGSRLTVL.

This chain connects TRBV5-1 to TRBJ2-3; D is unclear. Germline-derived CDR1 and CDR2 are SGHRS and YFSETQ. The CDR3 consists of 13 residues. V dropped 4 bases and J dropped 4 bases, with 10 bases sitting between them. CDR3 in amino acids: CASSLTQPDTQYF. DNA of the CDR3: TGCGCCAGCAGCCTGACCCAGCCAGATACGCAGTATTTT.

The chain recombines TRBV28 with TRBJ2-1, with D possibly being TRBD2 (6 bases). V lost 8 bases, J lost 3 bases, and 8 bases lay in between. Germline CDR1 reads MDHEN; CDR2 reads SYDVKM. This CDR3 is built from 12 residues. This CDR3 reads CASREHYNEQFF. Here the CDR3 DNA reads TGTGCCAGCCGGGAGCACTACAATGAGCAGTTCTTC.

The rearrangement joins TRBV9 to TRBJ2-7, with D unclear. The CDR3 has 14 amino acids. Germline CDR1 is SGDLS and CDR2 is YYNGEE. V lost 4 bases and J 2 bases, leaving 13 bases between the germline ends. The CDR3 DNA sequence: TGTGCCAGCAGCTCCTCAGGCTACCCCTACGAGCAGTACTTC. Its translation is CASSSSGYPYEQYF. The whole variable domain, filled in from reference TRBV9 and TRBJ2-7, reads DSGVTQTPKHLITATGQRVTLRCSPRSGDLSVYWYQQSLDQGLQFLIQYYNGEERAKGNILERFSAQQFPDLHSELNLSSLELGDSALYFCASSSSGYPYEQYFGPGTRLTVT.

The chain is built from TRBV19 and TRBJ2-2; no reliable D call. The CDR3 runs 12 residues. Between the trimmed V and J ends, which lost 8 bases and 0 bases, there was a span of 4 bases. Germline-derived CDR1 and CDR2 are LNHDA and SQIVND (reference sequence). CDR3 DNA sequence: TGTGCCAGTCGGACGAACACCGGGGAGCTGTTTTTT. It translates to CASRTNTGELFF.

On this clone: A read error may produce the germline difference seen at one junction end. The identical CDR3 is also encoded by other nucleotide sequences in the sample. The V and J genes are TRBV6-6 and TRBJ2-7; D is undetermined. CDR3 length equals 13 residues. Germline-derived CDR1 and CDR2 are MNHNY and SVGAGI (reference sequence). DNA of the CDR3: TGCGCCAGCCATGACACCCCGGTAGGGGAGCAGTACTTC. Amino acid sequence: CASHDTPVGEQYF.

The CDR3 is CASRPGQGPYNEQFF. In DNA form, the CDR3 reads TGTGCCAGCAGGCCAGGGCAGGGACCCTACAATGAGCAGTTCTTC. The rearrangement joins TRBV28 to TRBJ2-1, with D perhaps given as TRBD1 or TRBD2 (5 bases each). V was cut by 6 bases and J by 2 bases, with 14 bases left in between. The CDR3 extends over 15 amino acids. In germline, CDR1 is MDHEN, CDR2 SYDVKM.

The rearrangement links TRBV5-1 to TRBJ2-5; 9 nucleotides match TRBD2. This CDR3 contains 14 residues. V dropped 6 bases and J dropped 2; count of bases not matched to a gene: 5. Germline lookup yields CDR1 SGHRS and CDR2 YFSETQ. CDR3 nucleotides: TGCGCCAGCAATGAGCGGGAGGAACAAGAGACCCAGTACTTC. Amino acids: CASNEREEQETQYF. Combining the CDR3 with reference TRBV5-1 and TRBJ2-5 gives the whole variable domain KAGVTQTPRYLIKTRGQQVTLSCSPISGHRSVSWYQQTPGQGLQFLFEYFSETQRNKGNFPGRFSGRQFSNSRSEMNVSTLELGDSALYLCASNEREEQETQYFGPGTRLLVL.

In this sample, this clone turned up a few times. The genes are TRBV19 and TRBJ2-7; D gene ambiguous. Trimming shortened V by 3 bases and J by 1 base, and 10 bases separated the two germline ends. The germline CDR1 and CDR2 sequences are LNHDA and SQIVND (reference sequence). The CDR3 has 14 amino acids. CDR3 in amino acids: CASSISSASYEQYF. The CDR3 coding sequence is TGTGCCAGTAGTATCAGCTCAGCATCCTACGAGCAGTACTTC.

The gene calls are TRBV30 and TRBJ1-1; no reliable D call. Trimming took off 0 bases at V and 2 bases at J, with 13 bases between the two ends. CDR1 is GTSNPN and CDR2 is SVGIG in the germline V gene (reference sequence). The CDR3 has 15 amino acids. CDR3 bases: TGTGCCTGGAGTGTACCCTCCCGGCGCAACACTGAAGCTTTCTTT. Its protein product is CAWSVPSRRNTEAFF.

V is TRBV2 and J is TRBJ2-2; 9 bases fit TRBD2. Trimming removed 8 bases from V and 1 base from J; junction bases left unmatched: 5. Germline V gene sequence: CDR1 SNHLY, CDR2 FYNNEI. This CDR3 region has 15 residues. The CDR3 region has the DNA TGTGCCAGCGGGCTACTAGCGGGGAACACCGGGGAGCTGTTTTTT. Amino acids: CASGLLAGNTGELFF.

The CDR3 loop reads CASFGRRDYGYTF. The CDR3 region has the DNA TGTGCCAGTTTCGGGAGAAGGGACTATGGCTACACCTTC. The chain uses TRBV2 and TRBJ1-2; D not certain. V lost 9 bases, J lost 3 bases, and 14 bases lay in between. This CDR3 is 13 amino acids long. Germline V gene data show CDR1 as SNHLY and CDR2 as FYNNEI.

This clone was counted a few times. Other DNA sequences in the sample encode the same CDR3. This chain connects TRBV6-4 to TRBJ2-3; maybe TRBD1 (5 bases). The CDR3 loop spans 13 amino acids. V lost 2 bases and J lost 4, with 7 bases in between. Germline V lookup: CDR1 MRHNA, CDR2 SNTAGT. The CDR3 protein is CASSDQGADTQYF. Written as DNA, the CDR3 is TGTGCCAGCAGTGACCAGGGTGCAGATACGCAGTATTTT.

The gene calls are TRBV5-6 and TRBJ2-2; 7 bases agree with TRBD1. V was pared by 5 bases and J by 1 base, with 2 bases of the junction left unmatched. CDR3 length equals 14 residues. Germline V gene sequence: CDR1 SGHDT, CDR2 YYEEEE. The CDR3 loop reads CASRWTGNTGELFF. CDR3 sequence (DNA): TGTGCCAGCAGGTGGACAGGGAACACCGGGGAGCTGTTTTTT.

V gene TRBV9 combines with J gene TRBJ2-5, with D maybe TRBD2 (6 bases). The CDR3 consists of 14 residues. CDR1 and CDR2 from the germline V gene are SGDLS and YYNGEE. V lost 4 bases and J lost 4, with 14 bases in between. The CDR3 sequence: CASSPLVSGETQYF. The CDR3, as DNA: TGTGCCAGCAGCCCCCTCGTTAGCGGAGAGACCCAGTACTTC.

The chain couples TRBV11-2 to TRBJ1-3; D remains ambiguous. This CDR3 is built from 16 residues. V gave up 0 bases and J gave up 2 bases, with 11 bases separating them. Germline loops: CDR1 SGHAT, CDR2 FQNNGV. CDR3 amino acids: CASSLDVQAAGNTIYF. The CDR3 coding sequence is TGTGCCAGCAGCTTAGATGTCCAGGCGGCTGGAAACACCATATATTTT.

The genes are TRBV6-1 and TRBJ2-1, with D perhaps TRBD1 (5 bases). CDR1 MNHNS and CDR2 SASEGT come from the germline V gene. Trimming shortened V by 6 bases and J by 0 bases, and 12 bases separated the two germline ends. CDR3 length: 15 amino acids. This CDR3 reads CASRLSGYSYNEQFF. For the CDR3, the DNA is TGTGCCAGCAGGCTCTCAGGGTACTCCTACAATGAGCAGTTCTTC.

The chain employs TRBV5-6 and TRBJ2-7; D is ambiguous. The germline V gene has CDR1 SGHDT and CDR2 YYEEEE. This CDR3 region has 12 residues. V was trimmed by 1 base and J by 4 bases, leaving 6 bases between them. CDR3 DNA sequence: TGTGCCAGCAGCTTGAATGGGTACGAGCAGTACTTC. Its protein is CASSLNGYEQYF.

This chain links TRBV11-1 with TRBJ2-1, with 7 bases aligning to TRBD2. The CDR3 spans 14 residues. Germline CDR1 is SGHAT and CDR2 is FQDESV (reference sequence). Germline trimming cut 5 bases from V and 12 bases from J; bases unmatched to any gene: 13. CDR3 region: CASSPSPREKSQFF. CDR3 nucleotides: TGTGCCAGCAGCCCCAGCCCGCGGGAGAAGTCGCAGTTCTTC.

The V and J genes are TRBV7-2 and TRBJ2-1; tentative D call: TRBD1 (5 bases). This CDR3 region has 13 residues. Trimming removed 5 bases from V and 7 bases from J, with 12 bases in between. The germline gives CDR1 SGHTA, CDR2 FQGNSA. The CDR3 sequence: CASSQGPANEQFF. The CDR3 nucleotides read TGTGCCAGCAGCCAGGGTCCGGCGAATGAGCAGTTCTTC.

J is TRBJ2-7 and V is TRBV11-2, with a tentative D call TRBD1 (6 bases). In germline, CDR1 is SGHAT, CDR2 FQNNGV. V was pared by 6 bases and J by 4 bases, with 16 bases between. CDR3 length: 14 amino acids. As DNA, the CDR3 is TGTGCCAGCAGACCGGACAGTCGACCGTACGAGCAGTACTTC. This sequence encodes CASRPDSRPYEQYF.

This chain joins TRBV2 and TRBJ2-1; tentatively, D is TRBD1 (5 bases). This CDR3 has 11 amino acids. Germline CDR1 and CDR2: SNHLY and FYNNEI. V was shortened by 7 bases and J by 4 bases, with 5 bases between the two germline ends. In nucleotides, the CDR3 is TGTGCCAGCACAGGGTACAATGAGCAGTTCTTC. This translates into CASTGYNEQFF.

V and J are TRBV2 and TRBJ1-4, with no clear D. The CDR3 is made up of 13 amino acids. The germline V and J ends were trimmed by 5 bases and 0 bases, with 4 bases remaining between them. Per germline, CDR1 SNHLY and CDR2 FYNNEI. Here the CDR3 reads CASSFATNEKLFF. CDR3 bases: TGTGCCAGCAGTTTCGCAACTAATGAAAAACTGTTTTTT.

CDR3 nucleotide sequence: TGTGCCAGCAGGGGGACTAGCGGGACTTACGAGCAGTACTTC. It encodes CASRGTSGTYEQYF. This rearrangement joins TRBV2 to TRBJ2-7; 13 bases are a match to TRBD2. The CDR3 contains 14 residues. V lost 6 bases, J lost 4 bases, and 3 bases stayed unmatched. In germline, CDR1 is SNHLY, CDR2 FYNNEI.

The V call is TRBV28, the J call TRBJ2-1; D not resolved. Germline V CDR1 and CDR2: MDHEN, SYDVKM. There are 11 residues in the CDR3. V lost 6 bases and J 9 bases, leaving 9 bases between the germline ends. As DNA, the CDR3 is TGTGCCAGCAGCCCACGCCGTGAGCAGTTCTTC. This codes for CASSPRREQFF.

V usage is TRBV2 and J usage is TRBJ1-2; 8 nucleotides agree with TRBD1. V was clipped by 7 bases and J by 5 bases; unmatched bases: 6. The CDR3 length is 13 residues. Germline CDR1 SNHLY, CDR2 FYNNEI. CDR3 in DNA: TGTGCCAGCACTCGGGACAGGTCGTATGGCTACACCTTC. It encodes CASTRDRSYGYTF.